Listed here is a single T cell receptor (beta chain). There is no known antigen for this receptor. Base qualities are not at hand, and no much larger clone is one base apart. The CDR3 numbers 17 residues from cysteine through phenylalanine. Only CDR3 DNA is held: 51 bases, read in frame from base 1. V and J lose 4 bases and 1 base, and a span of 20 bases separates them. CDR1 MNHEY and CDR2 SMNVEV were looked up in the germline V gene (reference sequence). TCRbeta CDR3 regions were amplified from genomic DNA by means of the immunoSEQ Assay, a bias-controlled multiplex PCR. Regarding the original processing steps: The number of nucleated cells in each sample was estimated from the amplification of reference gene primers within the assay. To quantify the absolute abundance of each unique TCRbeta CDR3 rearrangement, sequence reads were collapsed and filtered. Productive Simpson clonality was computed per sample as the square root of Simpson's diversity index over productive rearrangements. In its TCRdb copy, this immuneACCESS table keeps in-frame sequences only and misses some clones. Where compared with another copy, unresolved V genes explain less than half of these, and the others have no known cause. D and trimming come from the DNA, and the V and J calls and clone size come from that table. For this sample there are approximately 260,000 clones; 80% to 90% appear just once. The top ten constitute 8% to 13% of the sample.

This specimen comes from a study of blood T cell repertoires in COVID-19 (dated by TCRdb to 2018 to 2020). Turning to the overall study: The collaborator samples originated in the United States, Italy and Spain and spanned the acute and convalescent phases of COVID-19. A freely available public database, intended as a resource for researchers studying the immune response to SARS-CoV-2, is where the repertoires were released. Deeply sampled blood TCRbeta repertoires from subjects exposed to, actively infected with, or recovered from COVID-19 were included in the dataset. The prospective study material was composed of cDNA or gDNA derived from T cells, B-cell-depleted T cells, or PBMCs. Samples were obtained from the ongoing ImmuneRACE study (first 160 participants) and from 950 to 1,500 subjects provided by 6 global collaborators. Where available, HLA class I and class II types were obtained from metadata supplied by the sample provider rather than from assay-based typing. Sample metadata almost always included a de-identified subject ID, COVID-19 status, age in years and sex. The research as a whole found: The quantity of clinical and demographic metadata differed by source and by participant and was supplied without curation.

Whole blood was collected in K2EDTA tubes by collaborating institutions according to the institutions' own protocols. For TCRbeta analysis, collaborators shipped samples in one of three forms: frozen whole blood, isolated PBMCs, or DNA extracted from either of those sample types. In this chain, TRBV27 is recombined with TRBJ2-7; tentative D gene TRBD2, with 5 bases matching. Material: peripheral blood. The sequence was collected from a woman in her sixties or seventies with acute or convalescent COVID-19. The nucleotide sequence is TGTGCCAGCAGTTCATTACCGGGAAAAACAAGGTCCTACGAGCAGTACTTC. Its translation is CASSSLPGKTRSYEQYF.